The 26 T cell receptor beta chains below were found in one sample sequenced in a study of CD8 T cells in Susac syndrome. cDNA came from about 0.5 to 1 ug RNA primed by random hexamers. Using its own MiXCR run on the immunoSEQ multiplex PCR reads, TCRdb lists one record per CDR3 protein. The sample consists of more than 120,000 distinct CDR3 sequences, roughly 95% of them appearing once. The sequenced sample consisted of CD4+ T cells from PBMCs. The receptors come from a human donor in good health.

In its sample, this clonotype was seen once. V gene TRBV5-6 combines with J gene TRBJ1-1; no firm D call. Germline lookup yields CDR1 SGHDT and CDR2 YYEEEE. V was trimmed by 2 bases and J by 4 bases, leaving 12 bases between them. The CDR3 spans 14 residues. The CDR3 bases are TGTGCCAGCAGCTTAAGGAGGGTGGGCACTGAAGCTTTCTTT. Its protein is CASSLRRVGTEAFF.

The chain links TRBV15 to TRBJ2-7; D call uncertain. The CDR3 is made up of 13 amino acids. Trimming stripped 0 bases from V and 3 bases from J, with 6 bases between. Germline assignment: CDR1 LNHNV and CDR2 YYDKDF (reference sequence). CDR3 DNA sequence: TGTGCCACCAGCAGAGATTTCGGCTACGAGCAGTACTTC. Encoded protein: CATSRDFGYEQYF.

The chain joins TRBV12-3 or TRBV12-4 to TRBJ1-1, with 7 bases lining up with TRBD1. V trimming: 6 bases; J trimming: 3 bases; junction bases outside the gene matches: 10. The CDR3 is made up of 15 amino acids. CDR3 amino acids: CASSRSTGWDTEAFF. In nucleotides, the CDR3 is TGTGCCAGCAGCCGATCGACAGGGTGGGACACTGAAGCTTTCTTT.

The chain has TRBV6-6 and TRBJ2-5, with D perhaps TRBD2 (6 bases). Germline assignment: CDR1 MNHNY and CDR2 SVGAGI (reference sequence). CDR3 size: 12 residues. V was cut by 11 bases and J by 5 bases, with 15 bases left in between. The CDR3 DNA reads TGTGCCGGGGGTCCCGCGGGGGAGACCCAGTACTTC. This sequence encodes CAGGPAGETQYF.

This clonotype was observed once. This chain connects TRBV5-1 to TRBJ2-3, with D tentatively TRBD2 (6 bases). This CDR3 comprises 15 residues. CDR1 and CDR2 from the germline V gene are SGHRS and YFSETQ. The V end lost 4 bases, the J end lost 1 base, and 13 bases lay between the germline ends. The CDR3 nucleotides read TGCGCCAGCAGCCCCCCGGTAGCGGGCACAGATACGCAGTATTTT. Translating gives CASSPPVAGTDTQYF.

V is TRBV27 and J is TRBJ1-1; no clear D. Germline V gives CDR1 MNHEY, CDR2 SMNVEV (reference sequence). The length of the CDR3 is 15 residues. The V end lost 1 base, the J end lost 0 bases, and 9 bases lay between the germline ends. CDR3 sequence reads: CASSLYADMNTEAFF. CDR3 nucleotide sequence: TGTGCCAGCAGTTTATATGCGGATATGAACACTGAAGCTTTCTTT.

The rearrangement links TRBV9 to TRBJ2-1, with a possible D match to TRBD2 (5 bases). V was pared by 4 bases and J by 9 bases, with 26 bases between. CDR3 length: 17 amino acids. The germline V gene has CDR1 SGDLS and CDR2 YYNGEE. For the CDR3, the DNA is TGTGCCAGCAGCATCCGTTCCTCTAGCTCCCTAGGTAGTGAGCAGTTCTTC. Amino acid sequence: CASSIRSSSSLGSEQFF.

The chain couples TRBV30 to TRBJ1-5; perhaps TRBD1 as D (5 bases). The CDR3 is 14 residues long. CDR1 and CDR2 (germline): GTSNPN, SVGIG (reference sequence). V lost 1 base to trimming and J lost 6 bases, with 13 bases between them. The CDR3 is CAWSGPWGTQPQHF. The CDR3 coding sequence is TGTGCCTGGAGTGGGCCGTGGGGGACTCAGCCCCAGCATTTT.

The chain joins TRBV29-1 to TRBJ2-5; TRBD2 aligns across 13 bases. Germline CDR1 is SQVTM and CDR2 is ANQGSEA. V shed 5 bases and J 6 bases; nucleotides not matched to a gene: 24. The CDR3 is 20 amino acids. CDR3 sequence: CSVQGQKITLGTSGTQTQYF. CDR3 DNA sequence: TGCAGCGTTCAGGGACAGAAGATTACCCTTGGGACTAGCGGGACGCAGACCCAGTACTTC.

V and J are TRBV6-1 and TRBJ2-7; 15 bases match TRBD2. The CDR3 contains 14 residues. The trim removed 5 bases at V and 7 bases at J, leaving 3 bases unmatched. Germline values: CDR1 MNHNS, CDR2 SASEGT. This CDR3 reads CASSWTSGRGEQYF. DNA for the CDR3: TGTGCCAGCAGTTGGACTAGCGGGAGGGGAGAGCAGTACTTC.

CDR3 residues: CSAPWQGARGYGYTF. Written as DNA, the CDR3 is TGCAGTGCTCCGTGGCAGGGGGCGCGAGGCTATGGCTACACCTTC. This chain uses TRBV20-1 with TRBJ1-2; 8 bases are a match to TRBD1. The CDR3 is 15 amino acids. Unmatched junction bases numbered 12, after V lost 5 bases and J lost 4 bases. The V gene's germline CDR1 is DFQATT and CDR2 SNEGSKA (reference sequence).

The chain is built from TRBV7-9 and TRBJ2-3; 7 bases line up with TRBD1. This CDR3 has 15 amino acids. Per germline, CDR1 SEHNR and CDR2 FQNEAQ (reference sequence). J lost 10 bases, V lost 10 bases, and 20 bases had no gene match. DNA of the CDR3: TGTGCCATCACGACAGGGTCCAATATTCATAGTTCGCAGTATTTT. As protein: CAITTGSNIHSSQYF.

The rearrangement uses TRBV4-1 and TRBJ1-2; 7 bases match TRBD1. The CDR3 loop spans 15 amino acids. V lost 2 bases to trimming and J lost 5 bases; unmatched junction nucleotides: 8. Germline V gene lookup returns CDR1 MGHRA and CDR2 YSYEKL. The CDR3 coding sequence is TGCGCCAGCAGCCAACCGACAGGGAGGAGGTATGGCTACACCTTC. Amino acid sequence: CASSQPTGRRYGYTF.

The chain links TRBV7-9 to TRBJ1-1; D possibly corresponds to TRBD1 (6 bases). Trimming took off 3 bases at V and 0 bases at J, with 8 bases between the two ends. The CDR3 runs 14 residues. Germline values: CDR1 SEHNR, CDR2 FQNEAQ (reference sequence). The CDR3 DNA sequence: TGTGCCAGCAGCTTCGGACAGATGAACACTGAAGCTTTCTTT. Its protein product is CASSFGQMNTEAFF. The full variable domain, with the rest looked up from reference TRBV7-9 and TRBJ1-1, is DTGVSQNPRHKITKRGQNVTFRCDPISEHNRLYWYRQTLGQGPEFLTYFQNEAQLEKSRLLSDRFSAERPKGSFSTLEIQRTEQGDSAMYLCASSFGQMNTEAFFGQGTRLTVV.

This chain links TRBV29-1 with TRBJ2-7, with a weak D call TRBD1 (6 bases). Trimming took 4 bases from V and 4 from J, leaving 11 bases between them. The CDR3 contains 12 residues. CDR1 and CDR2 (germline): SQVTM, ANQGSEA. Here the CDR3 DNA reads TGCAGCGTTGGGGACATCGGTTACGAGCAGTACTTC. This sequence encodes CSVGDIGYEQYF.

The V gene is TRBV30, the J gene TRBJ2-1, with D unclear. The V gene's germline CDR1 is GTSNPN and CDR2 SVGIG (reference sequence). This CDR3 comprises 10 residues. Trimming stripped 8 bases from V and 12 bases from J, with 14 bases between. The CDR3 loop reads CALGPHSQFF. The CDR3 coding sequence is TGTGCCCTTGGACCGCACTCGCAGTTCTTC.

J is TRBJ1-2 and V is TRBV5-6, with D uncertain. The CDR3 extends over 16 amino acids. Germline V gene sequence: CDR1 SGHDT, CDR2 YYEEEE. Between the trimmed V and J ends, which lost 4 bases and 5 bases, there was a span of 21 bases. This CDR3 reads CASSPVLRASPYGYTF. The CDR3 nucleotides are TGTGCCAGCAGCCCGGTCCTGAGGGCCTCACCATATGGCTACACCTTC.

The CDR3 loop reads CASSSQGQGQETQYF. CDR3 coding DNA: TGTGCCAGCTCATCCCAGGGACAGGGTCAAGAGACCCAGTACTTC. This chain links TRBV18 with TRBJ2-5, with 9 positions matching TRBD1. From germline, CDR1 is KGHSH and CDR2 LQKENI. The CDR3 loop spans 15 amino acids. Trimming removed 5 bases from V and 2 bases from J; junction bases left unmatched: 6. The full variable domain, with the rest looked up from reference TRBV18 and TRBJ2-5, is NAGVMQNPRHLVRRRGQEARLRCSPMKGHSHVYWYRQLPEEGLKFMVYLQKENIIDESGMPKERFSAEFPKEGPSILRIQQVVRGDSAAYFCASSSQGQGQETQYFGPGTRLLVL.

The rearrangement links TRBV18 to TRBJ2-1, with a tentative D call TRBD2 (5 bases). Germline CDR1 is KGHSH and CDR2 is LQKENI. The CDR3 has 13 amino acids. Trimming took off 5 bases at V and 7 bases at J, with 12 bases between the two ends. The CDR3 nucleotides are TGTGCCAGCTCAAACCAAGGCGGGAATGAGCAGTTCTTC. Amino acids: CASSNQGGNEQFF.

The V gene is TRBV7-2, the J gene TRBJ2-3; D possibly corresponds to TRBD2 (6 bases). CDR1 and CDR2 (germline): SGHTA, FQGNSA. The CDR3 sequence is 16 residues long. V shed 1 base and J shed 3 bases, with 14 bases lying between them. CDR3 bases: TGTGCCAGCAGCTTAGTGGCAGGTGGAGGGACAGATACGCAGTATTTT. As protein: CASSLVAGGGTDTQYF.

This clonotype is a singleton in its sample. The J gene is TRBJ2-2, the V gene TRBV12-3 or TRBV12-4; 7 nucleotides match TRBD2. The CDR3 runs to 15 residues. With V trimmed by 5 bases and J by 5 bases, 8 bases remained unmatched. The chain's CDR3 is CASSPSASGTGELFF. The CDR3 nucleotides are TGTGCCAGCAGTCCGTCCGCTAGCGGTACCGGGGAGCTGTTTTTT.

The chain uses TRBV6-1 and TRBJ1-1; D not certain. Deletions cut 5 bases from V and 3 bases from J, with 16 bases between. There are 15 residues in the CDR3. Germline V lookup: CDR1 MNHNS, CDR2 SASEGT. CDR3 sequence: CASSSRRAGDTEAFF. In nucleotides, the CDR3 is TGTGCCAGCAGTTCACGCCGGGCTGGGGACACTGAAGCTTTCTTT.

The rearrangement joins TRBV5-1 to TRBJ2-3; D ambiguous. Deletions cut 4 bases from V and 2 bases from J, with 14 bases between. This CDR3 has 15 residues. Germline V gene data show CDR1 as SGHRS and CDR2 as YFSETQ. CDR3 loop: CASSPGRPTTDTQYF. In nucleotides, the CDR3 is TGCGCCAGCAGCCCCGGCCGGCCCACCACAGATACGCAGTATTTT.

The chain is built from TRBV7-2 and TRBJ2-2; no clear D. Germline assignment: CDR1 SGHTA and CDR2 FQGNSA. V shed 0 bases and J shed 6 bases, with 14 bases lying between them. The CDR3 has 16 residues. CDR3 bases: TGTGCCAGCAGCTTAGCGCCCAGTATGTTTTCCGGGGAGCTGTTTTTT. It translates to CASSLAPSMFSGELFF. The whole variable domain, remainder taken from reference TRBV7-2 and TRBJ2-2, is GAGVSQSPSNKVTEKGKDVELRCDPISGHTALYWYRQSLGQGLEFLIYFQGNSAPDKSGLPSDRFSAERTGGSVSTLTIQRTQQEDSAVYLCASSLAPSMFSGELFFGEGSRLTVL.

This chain links TRBV30 with TRBJ2-3, with unresolved D. Trimming left V 0 bases short and J 2 bases short, with 12 bases between. The germline V gene has CDR1 GTSNPN and CDR2 SVGIG (reference sequence). CDR3 length: 15 residues. The CDR3 region has the DNA TGTGCCTGGAGTGTACAACAGACTCTCACAGATACGCAGTATTTT. Translation: CAWSVQQTLTDTQYF.

The rearrangement links TRBV6-6 to TRBJ2-6, with D perhaps matching TRBD2 (6 bases). The CDR3 covers 16 residues. CDR1 is MNHNY and CDR2 is SVGAGI in the germline V gene (reference sequence). The ends were cut back, 6 bases at V and 0 bases at J, with 12 bases in the middle. CDR3 sequence reads: CASRSGGNSGANVLTF. The CDR3 nucleotides are TGTGCCAGCAGGTCCGGGGGTAACTCTGGGGCCAACGTCCTGACTTTC.